Each of the 22 T cell receptor beta chains below was sequenced from the same sample in a study of T cells after yellow fever vaccination. MiXCR was run by TCRdb on the 5' RACE reads, yielding one entry per CDR3 protein. The top ten hold around 3.3% of the sample, which has a few hundred thousand distinct CDR3 sequences, 7.5% to 9.5% seen once. The material was CD4+ T cells sorted from PBMCs, obtained 5 days after the yellow fever booster vaccination. The receptors stem from a man between 18 and 29 years old who received the YFV17D yellow fever vaccine.

The chain recombines TRBV20-1 with TRBJ2-5; the D gene could be TRBD1 or TRBD2 (6 bases each). Germline CDR1 reads DFQATT; CDR2 reads SNEGSKA (reference sequence). V gave up 6 bases and J gave up 4 bases, with 18 bases separating them. The CDR3 is 14 amino acids. The CDR3, as DNA: TGCAGTGCAGCCCGATGGGGGGCCACAGAGACCCAGTACTTC. It encodes CSAARWGATETQYF.

V and J are TRBV7-9 and TRBJ1-1, with a weak D call TRBD1 (5 bases). V was trimmed by 1 base and J by 0 bases, leaving 18 bases between them. The CDR3 has 18 amino acids. The germline CDR1 and CDR2 sequences are SEHNR and FQNEAQ (reference sequence). CDR3 sequence: CASSLGPIRDGLNTEAFF. The CDR3 nucleotides are TGTGCCAGCAGCTTAGGACCTATTCGGGACGGATTGAACACTGAAGCTTTCTTT.

This clonotype was seen repeatedly, ten times or more. The V gene is TRBV15, the J gene TRBJ2-7; 7 bases align to TRBD1. J gave up 2 bases and V 1 base, and 11 bases lay outside the gene matches. Germline lookup yields CDR1 LNHNV and CDR2 YYDKDF (reference sequence). This CDR3 spans 17 amino acids. CDR3 nucleotide sequence: TGTGCCACCAGCAGAGGAGGCCTGAGGGACAGCCCCTACGAGCAGTACTTC. Its translation: CATSRGGLRDSPYEQYF.

This clonotype was counted ten times or more. The chain combines TRBV5-1 with TRBJ2-3; no clear D gene. V gave up 4 bases and J gave up 0 bases, with 12 bases separating them. The CDR3 length is 15 residues. Germline CDR1 is SGHRS and CDR2 is YFSETQ. The CDR3 region has the DNA TGCGCCAGCAGCCTCGAGCGCACCAGCACAGATACGCAGTATTTT. Translating it yields CASSLERTSTDTQYF.

This sequence joins TRBV20-1 and TRBJ2-7, with a possible D match to TRBD2 (6 bases). Germline lookup yields CDR1 DFQATT and CDR2 SNEGSKA (reference sequence). The CDR3 covers 11 residues. V was clipped by 6 bases and J by 6 bases, with 12 bases between them. The CDR3 nucleotides read TGCAGTGCCCTCCGGGGACTCGAGCAGTACTTC. Its protein product is CSALRGLEQYF.

In its sample, this clonotype was seen many times. The V and J genes are TRBV2 and TRBJ1-5; 7 nucleotides agree with TRBD1. CDR1 and CDR2 from the germline V gene are SNHLY and FYNNEI. Unmatched junction bases numbered 2, after V lost 1 base and J lost 2 bases. This CDR3 spans 15 amino acids. The CDR3 protein is CASSEEGTGNQPQHF. The CDR3 DNA follows: TGTGCCAGCAGTGAAGAGGGGACAGGCAATCAGCCCCAGCATTTT.

CDR3 region: CASSRDRPETQYF. The CDR3 coding sequence is TGTGCCAGCAGTCGGGACCGACCGGAGACCCAGTACTTC. The chain has TRBV7-2 and TRBJ2-5; D assignment may be TRBD1 or TRBD2 (5 bases each). The length of the CDR3 is 13 residues. Germline assignment: CDR1 SGHTA and CDR2 FQGNSA. Trimming shortened V by 6 bases and J by 5 bases, and 13 bases separated the two germline ends.

In this sample, this clonotype turned up a few times. The V and J genes are TRBV7-2 and TRBJ2-1; TRBD2 agrees at 7 bases. Unmatched junction bases numbered 4, after V lost 0 bases and J lost 8 bases. Germline CDR1 is SGHTA and CDR2 is FQGNSA. The CDR3 contains 14 residues. For the CDR3, the DNA is TGTGCCAGCAGCTTAGCGCCAGGGAGGGATGAGCAGTTCTTC. It is translated as CASSLAPGRDEQFF.

This clonotype was counted only a few times. The chain links TRBV6-2 or TRBV6-3 to TRBJ1-2, with D possibly being TRBD1 (5 bases). Germline V gene data show CDR1 as MNHEY and CDR2 as SVGEGT. CDR3 length: 13 residues. Trimming cost V 4 bases and J 8 bases, with 14 bases left between them. The CDR3 DNA reads TGTGCCAGCAGTTCCGGGACGTCGGCCGGCTACACCTTC. It specifies CASSSGTSAGYTF.

The chain links TRBV7-2 to TRBJ2-1; D uncertain. Deletions cut 4 bases from V and 0 bases from J, with 4 bases between. Looked up from germline, CDR1 is SGHTA and CDR2 is FQGNSA. This CDR3 has 13 amino acids. CDR3 region: CASSSSSYNEQFF. CDR3 nucleotide sequence: TGTGCCAGCAGCTCGAGCTCCTACAATGAGCAGTTCTTC.

The gene calls are TRBV6-1 and TRBJ2-4; D may be TRBD2 (6 bases). CDR1 MNHNS and CDR2 SASEGT come from the germline V gene. The CDR3 length is 12 residues. V was clipped by 9 bases and J by 13 bases, with 19 bases between them. CDR3 residues: CASLGGGKRQYF. DNA of the CDR3: TGTGCCAGTCTGGGTGGGGGGAAACGGCAGTACTTC.

In its sample, this clonotype was seen a few times. The chain uses TRBV3-1 and TRBJ2-5; 8 nucleotides line up with TRBD2. The CDR3 extends over 14 amino acids. Germline V gene lookup returns CDR1 LGHDT and CDR2 YNNKEL (reference sequence). Trimming removed 5 bases from V and 5 bases from J; junction bases left unmatched: 7. CDR3 in amino acids: CASSNRGGGETQYF. The CDR3 DNA reads TGTGCCAGCAGCAATCGGGGGGGCGGGGAGACCCAGTACTTC.

This clonotype has only a few counts. The chain carries TRBV5-6 and TRBJ2-5; D gene uncertain. Germline values: CDR1 SGHDT, CDR2 YYEEEE. V gave up 3 bases and J gave up 7 bases, with 16 bases separating them. The CDR3 spans 14 residues. CDR3 in DNA: TGTGCCAGCAGCTCCGACGGAATGCTAGGGACCCAGTACTTC. This gives the protein CASSSDGMLGTQYF.

This clonotype was detected ten times or more. The V call is TRBV5-1, the J call TRBJ2-5; weak D call: TRBD1 (6 bases). The CDR3 sequence is 15 residues long. The V end was cut by 7 bases, the J end by 2 bases, with 18 bases between. Germline V gene lookup returns CDR1 SGHRS and CDR2 YFSETQ. CDR3 in DNA: TGCGCCAGCTATCCCGAACCGACAGGACAAGAGACCCAGTACTTC. Its protein is CASYPEPTGQETQYF.

In this sample, this clonotype turned up many times. CDR3 coding DNA: TGTGCCAGCAGCTTAAAGTATTATAGCAATCAGCCCCAGCATTTT. This gives the protein CASSLKYYSNQPQHF. The V and J genes are TRBV7-2 and TRBJ1-5; D unclear. The CDR3 sequence is 15 residues long. Trimming removed 2 bases from V and 0 bases from J, with 8 bases in between. Germline CDR1 reads SGHTA; CDR2 reads FQGNSA.

V and J are TRBV29-1 and TRBJ1-1, with D tentatively TRBD1 (6 bases). Germline V gene lookup returns CDR1 SQVTM and CDR2 ANQGSEA. Between the trimmed V and J ends, which lost 7 bases and 3 bases, there was a span of 9 bases. There are 11 residues in the CDR3. This chain's CDR3 is CSAQGYTEAFF. CDR3 coding DNA: TGCAGCGCTCAGGGGTACACTGAAGCTTTCTTT. The variable domain in full, with the rest retrieved from reference TRBV29-1 and TRBJ1-1, is SAVISQKPSRDICQRGTSLTIQCQVDSQVTMMFWYRQQPGQSLTLIATANQGSEATYESGFVIDKFPISRPNLTFSTLTVSNMSPEDSSIYLCSAQGYTEAFFGQGTRLTVV.

The chain uses TRBV19 and TRBJ2-1, with TRBD2 identical over 9 bases. Trimming at V came to 4 bases and at J to 0 bases, leaving 4 bases not matched to a gene. CDR3 length equals 16 residues. In germline, CDR1 is LNHDA, CDR2 SQIVND (reference sequence). The CDR3: CASSTLAGSSYNEQFF. The DNA of the CDR3 is TGTGCCAGTAGTACTCTAGCGGGGAGCTCCTACAATGAGCAGTTCTTC.

Notes on this clonotype: This could be a read error, since a much larger clone is one nucleotide away. J is TRBJ1-5 and V is TRBV7-9; the D is unclear. Germline lookup yields CDR1 SEHNR and CDR2 FQNEAQ (reference sequence). With 4 bases removed from V and 3 bases from J, the gap between germline ends came to 4 bases. The CDR3 runs 12 residues. CDR3 nucleotides: TGTGCCAGCAGCTCTTACAATCAGCCCCAGCATTTT. Translating it yields CASSSYNQPQHF.

CDR3 protein: CASSLSSRVGTGELFF. CDR3 sequence (DNA): TGTGCCAGCAGTTTATCTTCCAGGGTAGGCACCGGGGAGCTGTTTTTT. The gene calls are TRBV27 and TRBJ2-2, with a tentative D call TRBD1 (5 bases). V was trimmed by 0 bases and J by 4 bases, leaving 12 bases between them. This CDR3 has 16 amino acids. Per germline, CDR1 MNHEY and CDR2 SMNVEV (reference sequence).

The V and J genes are TRBV19 and TRBJ1-2; maybe TRBD1 (5 bases). The ends were cut back, 1 base at V and 5 bases at J, with 8 bases in the middle. The CDR3 spans 13 residues. Germline CDR1 and CDR2: LNHDA and SQIVND (reference sequence). Here the CDR3 reads CASSIGGTYGYTF. For the CDR3, the DNA is TGTGCCAGTAGTATAGGCGGGACTTATGGCTACACCTTC. Complete variable domain (other parts from reference TRBV19 and TRBJ1-2): DGGITQSPKYLFRKEGQNVTLSCEQNLNHDAMYWYRQDPGQGLRLIYYSQIVNDFQKGDIAEGYSVSREKKESFPLTVTSAQKNPTAFYLCASSIGGTYGYTFGSGTRLTVV.

The CDR3 here is CASSRTGDTDTQYF. The CDR3, as DNA: TGTGCCAGCAGCCGGACAGGGGACACAGATACGCAGTATTTT. The gene calls are TRBV7-9 and TRBJ2-3; 9 positions agree with TRBD1. Germline assignment: CDR1 SEHNR and CDR2 FQNEAQ (reference sequence). V gave up 5 bases and J gave up 2 bases; unmatched junction bases: 2. The CDR3 spans 14 residues.

This clonotype has a handful of counts. This sequence joins TRBV12-3 or TRBV12-4 and TRBJ2-5; D not certain. The CDR3 is 13 residues long. V lost 6 bases and J 3 bases, leaving 11 bases between the germline ends. The CDR3 DNA is TGTGCCAGCAGGCCCGACTGGAAAGAGACCCAGTACTTC. Amino acids: CASRPDWKETQYF.